A single sample is the source of the 9 T cell receptor beta chains below, sequenced in a study of T cell changes during pregnancy in multiple sclerosis. The repertoire was sequenced with immunoSEQ multiplex PCR; TCRdb's copy has only in-frame clones and lacks some. The sample holds over 85,000 clones, roughly 90% seen once. Sequenced material: peripheral blood, taken in the first trimester of pregnancy. The receptors here all came from a female donor in good health, enrolled as a control in a pregnancy study.

The CDR3 spells CASSINDRGRRNQPQHF. CDR3 nucleotide sequence: TGTGCCAGTAGTATAAATGACAGGGGGCGACGGAATCAGCCCCAGCATTTT. The rearrangement links TRBV19 to TRBJ1-5, with 10 bases fitting TRBD1. From germline, CDR1 is LNHDA and CDR2 SQIVND (reference sequence). There are 17 residues in the CDR3. With V trimmed by 2 bases and J by 4 bases, 8 bases remained unmatched.

The rearrangement links TRBV18 to TRBJ2-2, with 9 bases matching TRBD1. Per germline, CDR1 KGHSH and CDR2 LQKENI. V dropped 4 bases and J dropped 1; count of bases not matched to a gene: 1. This CDR3 comprises 15 residues. As DNA, the CDR3 is TGTGCCAGCTCACTGGGACAGGGGAACACCGGGGAGCTGTTTTTT. Translating it yields CASSLGQGNTGELFF.

The V gene is TRBV9, the J gene TRBJ2-3; 10 bases match TRBD2. The J segment lost 11 bases and the V segment lost 2 bases, leaving 5 bases of the junction unmatched. This CDR3 contains 13 residues. The germline V gene has CDR1 SGDLS and CDR2 YYNGEE. The CDR3 coding sequence is TGTGCCAGCAGCGTCCTAGCGGGGGACATGCAGTATTTT. This encodes CASSVLAGDMQYF.

This sequence joins TRBV7-2 and TRBJ1-5; the D gene is possibly TRBD1 (6 bases). Germline loops: CDR1 SGHTA, CDR2 FQGNSA. The V end lost 4 bases, the J end lost 3 bases, and 10 bases lay between the germline ends. The CDR3 sequence is 14 residues long. The chain's CDR3 is CASSSTGNNQPQHF. In DNA, the CDR3 is TGTGCCAGCAGCTCCACAGGGAACAATCAGCCCCAGCATTTT.

Comments on this clone: The same CDR3 also results from other DNA sequences found in this sample. The V gene is TRBV7-9, the J gene TRBJ1-3; TRBD1 is a possible D gene (5 bases). The V gene's germline CDR1 is SEHNR and CDR2 FQNEAQ (reference sequence). The CDR3 runs to 14 residues. Between the trimmed V and J ends, which lost 0 bases and 2 bases, there was a span of 5 bases. This chain's CDR3 is CASSLAGAGNTIYF. The CDR3 nucleotides read TGTGCCAGCAGCTTAGCAGGGGCTGGAAACACCATATATTTT.

The V gene is TRBV7-2, the J gene TRBJ2-4; perhaps TRBD2 as D (6 bases). CDR3 length equals 15 residues. The germline CDR1 and CDR2 sequences are SGHTA and FQGNSA. Trimming took off 8 bases at V and 3 bases at J, with 17 bases between the two ends. The CDR3 region is CASDSGYSGKNIQYF. DNA of the CDR3: TGTGCCAGCGATAGCGGATACAGTGGCAAAAACATTCAGTACTTC.

The gene calls are TRBV9 and TRBJ2-3, with TRBD1 identical over 8 bases. Trimming cost V 0 bases and J 2 bases; bases outside gene matches: 5. CDR1 is SGDLS, CDR2 YYNGEE, per germline. The CDR3 runs 16 residues. CDR3 region: CASSVGGQGTTDTQYF. The CDR3 DNA sequence: TGTGCCAGCAGCGTAGGTGGACAGGGAACCACAGATACGCAGTATTTT.

The chain joins TRBV28 to TRBJ2-7, with 9 nucleotides matching TRBD1. The CDR3 length is 16 residues. With V trimmed by 1 base and J by 3 bases, 7 bases remained unmatched. Germline loops: CDR1 MDHEN, CDR2 SYDVKM. The CDR3 DNA is TGTGCCAGCAGTTTATCGAGGACAGGGGCATACTACGAGCAGTACTTC. This gives the protein CASSLSRTGAYYEQYF. The full variable domain, with the rest looked up from reference TRBV28 and TRBJ2-7, is DVKVTQSSRYLVKRTGEKVFLECVQDMDHENMFWYRQDPGLGLRLIYFSYDVKMKEKGDIPEGYSVSREKKERFSLILESASTNQTSMYLCASSLSRTGAYYEQYFGPGTRLTVT.

The chain carries TRBV29-1 and TRBJ2-2; D is unresolved. Germline loops: CDR1 SQVTM, CDR2 ANQGSEA. The CDR3 contains 13 residues. V lost 2 bases and J 7 bases, leaving 11 bases between the germline ends. The CDR3, as DNA: TGCAGCGTTGAAAAGCCCGGTGGCGGGGAGCTGTTTTTT. Translated, it gives CSVEKPGGGELFF.